The 4 T cell receptor beta chains listed next were all sequenced from one sample in a study of shared clonotypes between healthy human individuals. Only in-frame clones appear in the TCRdb table, and some are missing; sequencing was by immunoSEQ multiplex PCR. Of 900,000 to 1,200,000 clones listed, more than 75% are singletons. The material sequenced was memory CD4+ T cells from PBMCs. Indicated subset: CD45RA-negative fraction. These receptors all stem from a young man in good health. Some clones in this sample may be carry-over from other donors' samples.

The gene calls are TRBV7-9 and TRBJ2-1; 7 bases align to TRBD2. There are 17 residues in the CDR3. Germline CDR1 reads SEHNR; CDR2 reads FQNEAQ (reference sequence). V was pared by 3 bases and J by 2 bases, with 10 bases of the junction left unmatched. The CDR3 here is CASSFRKSGAPYNEQFF. CDR3 bases: TGTGCCAGCAGCTTCCGTAAGAGCGGGGCACCCTACAATGAGCAGTTCTTC.

The rearrangement links TRBV7-7 to TRBJ2-2, with D possibly being TRBD2 (5 bases). Trimming pared 8 bases from V and 5 bases from J, leaving 12 bases between. The germline V gene encodes CDR1 SSHAT and CDR2 FNYEAQ (reference sequence). The CDR3 has 13 residues. CDR3 protein: CASSLRETGELFF. DNA for the CDR3: TGTGCCAGCTCACTACGGGAAACCGGGGAGCTGTTTTTT.

The chain uses TRBV5-1 and TRBJ1-4; D is uncertain. V lost 5 bases and J 6 bases, leaving 14 bases between the germline ends. The CDR3 extends over 14 amino acids. Germline V gives CDR1 SGHRS, CDR2 YFSETQ. CDR3 nucleotide sequence: TGCGCCAGCAGATCGGGGTTGTGGGATGAAAAACTGTTTTTT. It encodes CASRSGLWDEKLFF. Using reference TRBV5-1 and TRBJ1-4 for the parts outside the CDR3, the full variable domain is KAGVTQTPRYLIKTRGQQVTLSCSPISGHRSVSWYQQTPGQGLQFLFEYFSETQRNKGNFPGRFSGRQFSNSRSEMNVSTLELGDSALYLCASRSGLWDEKLFFGSGTQLSVL.

A remark on this clone: Given a much more abundant clone one base away, this may be a read error. The chain joins TRBV6-4 to TRBJ2-7, with D possibly being TRBD2 (6 bases). The CDR3 has 12 amino acids. The V gene lost 6 bases and the J gene lost 2 bases, with 8 bases spanning the gap. Germline V CDR1 and CDR2: MRHNA, SNTAGT. CDR3 sequence reads: CASREGPYEQYF. The CDR3 DNA follows: TGTGCCAGCAGGGAGGGGCCCTACGAGCAGTACTTC.